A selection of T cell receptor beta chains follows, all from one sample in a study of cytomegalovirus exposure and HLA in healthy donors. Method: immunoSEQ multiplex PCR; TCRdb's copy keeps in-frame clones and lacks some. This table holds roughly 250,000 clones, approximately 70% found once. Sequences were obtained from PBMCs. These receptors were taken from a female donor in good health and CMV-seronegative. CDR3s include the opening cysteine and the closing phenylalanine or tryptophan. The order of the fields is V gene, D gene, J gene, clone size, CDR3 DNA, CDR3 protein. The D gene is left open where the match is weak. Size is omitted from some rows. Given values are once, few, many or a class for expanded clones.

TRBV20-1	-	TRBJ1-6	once	TGCAGTGCTAGTCGTGAGGGTCTCCACTTT	CSASREGLHF
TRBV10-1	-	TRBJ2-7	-	TGCGCCAGCAGTCGGGGTTCCTACGAGCAGTACTTC	CASSRGSYEQYF
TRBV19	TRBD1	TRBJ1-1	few	TGTGCCAGTAGTACGGGACAGGGGTGGACTGAAGCTTTCTTT	CASSTGQGWTEAFF
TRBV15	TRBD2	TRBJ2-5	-	TGTGCCACCTCTAGCGGACCTCGGGAGACCCAGTACTTC	CATSSGPRETQYF
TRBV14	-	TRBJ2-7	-	TGTGCCAGCAGCCAAGTGTACGGGGGACCGTCCTACGAGCAGTACTTC	CASSQVYGGPSYEQYF
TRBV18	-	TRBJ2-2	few	TGTGCCAGCTCACCTACGGTTCTTCGCGTTTCCGGGGAGCTGTTTTTT	CASSPTVLRVSGELFF
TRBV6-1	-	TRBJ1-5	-	TGTGCCAGCAGTGAAGCGTTTGTCAAACTAGGCAGGGGTAGCAATCAGCCCCAGCATTTT	CASSEAFVKLGRGSNQPQHF
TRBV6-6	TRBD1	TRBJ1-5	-	TGTGCCAGCAGGGGACAGTCGAAAGGTTATCAGCCCCAGCATTTT	CASRGQSKGYQPQHF
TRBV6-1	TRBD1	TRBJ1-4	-	TGTGCCAGCAGTGATCGCAGGACAGGGTGGACGGGGCTGTTTTTT	CASSDRRTGWTGLFF
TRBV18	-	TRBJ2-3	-	TGTGCCAGCTCACTACCGCGGGATACGCAGTATTTT	CASSLPRDTQYF
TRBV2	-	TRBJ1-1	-	TGTGCCAGCTCAGCGACTGAAGCTTTCTTT	CASSATEAFF
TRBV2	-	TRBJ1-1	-	TGTGCCAGCAGTCTTCAGGGCCGTACAGTGAACACTGAAGCTTTCTTT	CASSLQGRTVNTEAFF
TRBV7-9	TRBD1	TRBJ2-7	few	TGTGCCAGCAGCTCGGGACAGTCCTACGAGCAGTACTTC	CASSSGQSYEQYF
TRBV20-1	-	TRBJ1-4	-	TGCAGTGCTCAGGCCGAAAAACTGTTTTTT	CSAQAEKLFF
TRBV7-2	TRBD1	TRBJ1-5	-	TGTGCCAGCAGCCCCGACAGGGCCACCCGTCAGCCCCAGCATTTT	CASSPDRATRQPQHF
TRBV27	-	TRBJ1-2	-	TGTGCCAGCAGTGCCTCGGACACCTTC	CASSASDTF
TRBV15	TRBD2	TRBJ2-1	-	TGTGCCACCAGCAGAGAATTAGCGGGCTCCTACAATGAGCAGTTCTTC	CATSRELAGSYNEQFF
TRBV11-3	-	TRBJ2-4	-	TGTGCCAGCAACCGAGGGGGGGCCGAGGACATTCAGTACTTC	CASNRGGAEDIQYF
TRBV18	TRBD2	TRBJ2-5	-	TGTGCCAGCTCACCAATTCAGCCTACGGGAGGAGGGCAAGAGACCCAGTACTTC	CASSPIQPTGGGQETQYF
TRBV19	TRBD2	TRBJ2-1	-	TGTGCCAGTAGTGTTCGACTAGCGGGAGGGATTGACAATGAGCAGTTCTTC	CASSVRLAGGIDNEQFF
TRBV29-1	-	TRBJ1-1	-	TGCAGCGTTGAGTGGGCGACGAACACTGAAGCTTTCTTT	CSVEWATNTEAFF
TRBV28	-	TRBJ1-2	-	TGTGCCAGCAATGGAGGGGCGGCTAACTATGGCTACACCTTC	CASNGGAANYGYTF
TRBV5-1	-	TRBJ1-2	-	TGCGCCAGCAGTCGGGTGGGCTATGGCTACACCTTC	CASSRVGYGYTF
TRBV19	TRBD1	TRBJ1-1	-	TGTGCCAGTAGTAGTGCAGGGGGCACTGAAGCTTTCTTT	CASSSAGGTEAFF
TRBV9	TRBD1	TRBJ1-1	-	TGTGCCAGCAGCGTAGGAAGGGGGACAGGGGGACCGGGCACTGAAGCTTTCTTT	CASSVGRGTGGPGTEAFF
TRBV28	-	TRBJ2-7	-	TGTGCCAGCAAAACAACCGGGAGCACTTACGAGCAGTACTTC	CASKTTGSTYEQYF
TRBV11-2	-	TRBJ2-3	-	TGTGCCAGCAGCTTTTGGCAGGACACAGATACGCAGTATTTT	CASSFWQDTDTQYF